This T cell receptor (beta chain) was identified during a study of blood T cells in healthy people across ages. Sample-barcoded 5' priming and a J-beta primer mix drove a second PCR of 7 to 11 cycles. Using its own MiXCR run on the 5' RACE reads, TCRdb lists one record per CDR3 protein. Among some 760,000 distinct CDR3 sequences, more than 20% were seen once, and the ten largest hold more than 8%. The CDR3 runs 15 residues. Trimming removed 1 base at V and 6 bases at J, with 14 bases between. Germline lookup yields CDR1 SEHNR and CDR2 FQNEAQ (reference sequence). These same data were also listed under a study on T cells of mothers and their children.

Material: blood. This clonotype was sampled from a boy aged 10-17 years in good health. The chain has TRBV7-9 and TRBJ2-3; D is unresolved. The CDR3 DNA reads TGTGCCAGCAGCTTAGTGAAGGGCCCGCTGGATACGCAGTATTTT. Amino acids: CASSLVKGPLDTQYF.